One TCR beta chain is described in this entry. Its antigen is currently unknown. This specimen comes from a study of CD8 T cells in Susac syndrome. The overall study: Treatment status at blood draw for the Susac syndrome patients was therapy-naive, corticosteroids, or intravenous immunoglobulin alone.

Random hexamers were used to reverse transcribe roughly 0.45 to 1 ug of RNA. A single record per CDR3 protein comes from TCRdb applying MiXCR to the immunoSEQ multiplex PCR reads. The repertoire holds about 210,000 distinct CDR3 sequences, with about 94% as singletons. Whole-study results and caveats: Within Susac syndrome CD4+ T cell repertoires, clonal expansion was not evident.

This TCR derives from a human donor with Susac syndrome. Sequencing used CD4+ T cells from PBMCs.

CDR3 sequence (DNA): TGCGCCAGCAGTGAGTCCAGGCCGGGTTATCAGCCCCAGCATTTT. Translating gives CASSESRPGYQPQHF. V usage is TRBV10-2 and J usage is TRBJ1-5; no firm D call. V was clipped by 0 bases and J by 5 bases, with 11 bases between them. The CDR3 has 15 amino acids. Germline V CDR1 and CDR2: WSHSY, SAAADI.